This T cell receptor beta chain was recovered during a study of T cell responses to AZD1222 COVID-19 vaccine. Study outcomes and limitations: Two AZD1222 doses significantly raised spike-specific TCR breadth and depth over controls. Baseline serology detected seropositivity in only five to seven AZD1222 recipients. Clonal diversity was possibly underestimated; the donors were predominantly white British and more often female.

In regard to this clone: The target antigen is unknown.

Assay used: immunoSEQ multiplex PCR; TCRdb lists only in-frame clones, some missing. The data contain roughly 77,000 clones, about 91% of them singletons. V was cut by 1 base and J by 5 bases, with 11 bases left in between. Per the germline V gene, CDR1 is LNHDA and CDR2 is SQIVND (reference sequence). The length of the CDR3 is 14 residues. Source: peripheral blood, taken on day 0 of MenACWY control vaccination. The clonotype was recovered from an adult in good health. The chain has TRBV19 and TRBJ2-5, with D possibly called TRBD1 or TRBD2 (5 bases each). The CDR3 sequence is CASSIAGRGETQYF. CDR3 nucleotide sequence: TGTGCCAGTAGTATAGCAGGGAGAGGGGAGACCCAGTACTTC.